The source of this T cell receptor (beta chain) is a study of cytomegalovirus exposure and HLA in healthy donors. Whole-study context: A prior study identified 100 million to 130 million unique TCR beta sequences from about 180 million T cells. Whole-study results and caveats: In a later analysis, DRB1 alleles had the most associated TCRs; HLA-C alleles the fewest. Data from an earlier analysis indicated that most TCR beta V segments were productive either about 90% or about 30% of the time.

While unrecorded immune exposures were likely, the donors were nominally healthy when sampled. CDR3 size: 16 residues. CDR1 and CDR2 (germline): SGHVS, FNYEAQ. V dropped 5 bases and J dropped 7; count of bases not matched to a gene: 10. The study ran its PCR with 60 Vbeta and 13 Jbeta primers. Produced via immunoSEQ multiplex PCR; TCRdb's table is partial and in-frame only. The data hold 150,000 to 200,000 clones, with approximately 79% observed a single time. A note on this clone: What it binds is not known.

The sequence came from a man aged 40-55 years in good health and CMV-seropositive. Sample: PBMCs. The chain combines TRBV7-6 with TRBJ2-1, with 11 bases identical to TRBD2. CDR3 region: CASSPTLAGALNEQFF. As DNA, the CDR3 is TGTGCCAGCAGCCCCACACTAGCGGGGGCTTTGAATGAGCAGTTCTTC.